A selection of T cell receptor beta chains follows, all from one sample in a study of OX40 agonist ivuxolimab in advanced cancers. Measured with immunoSEQ multiplex PCR; TCRdb has only the in-frame clones, and not every one. The table records around 38,000 clones, 65% to 90% of them present only once. This specimen consisted of CD4+ or CD8+ T cells sorted from blood, obtained in a trial of the OX40 agonist ivuxolimab. These receptors were taken from an adult with an advanced solid tumor such as melanoma, head and neck, liver or kidney cancer. Each CDR3 is given with its conserved first and last residue. Each record gives: J gene, D gene, V gene, clone size, CDR3 protein, CDR3 DNA. D genes are given only for firm matches. A clone size is listed for some rows: how often the clone was seen (once, few, many), or a class if it is expanded.

TRBJ1-2 NA TRBV6-4 NA CASSDSRNRVNGYTF TGTGCCAGCAGTGACTCGAGGAACAGGGTTAATGGCTACACCTTC
TRBJ2-7 NA TRBV2 NA CASRGGQLTYEQYF TGTGCCAGCAGAGGAGGGCAGCTCACCTACGAGCAGTACTTC
TRBJ2-7 NA TRBV5-4 NA CASSLEEWDEQYF TGTGCCAGCAGCTTGGAAGAATGGGACGAGCAGTACTTC
TRBJ1-2 NA TRBV9 NA CASSVGAGARNGYTF TGTGCCAGCAGCGTAGGGGCAGGGGCCAGGAATGGCTACACCTTC
TRBJ1-2 TRBD1 TRBV5-4 few CASSWGDRDWDGYTF TGTGCCAGCAGCTGGGGGGACAGGGACTGGGATGGCTACACCTTC
TRBJ1-5 TRBD1 TRBV29-1 NA CSVSGTEDSNQPQHF TGCAGCGTTTCCGGGACAGAGGATAGCAATCAGCCCCAGCATTTT
TRBJ2-1 TRBD2 TRBV11-2 NA CASSPGGGPSYNEQFF TGTGCCAGCAGCCCCGGCGGGGGGCCCTCCTACAATGAGCAGTTCTTC
TRBJ1-1 NA TRBV5-1 once CASSLWEGPGTEAFF TGCGCCAGCAGCTTGTGGGAGGGGCCGGGCACTGAAGCTTTCTTT
TRBJ2-3 NA TRBV6-5 NA CASSYRGTDTQYF TGTGCCAGCAGTTACAGGGGGACAGATACGCAGTATTTT
TRBJ1-4 NA TRBV7-9 NA CASRGGEKLFF TGTGCCAGCAGGGGAGGTGAAAAACTGTTTTTT
TRBJ2-7 NA TRBV4-2 NA CASSQGGGQTILYEQYF TGTGCCAGCAGCCAAGGGGGGGGACAGACGATTCTCTACGAGCAGTACTTC
TRBJ2-2 TRBD2 TRBV7-7 NA CASSARLAGAPDTGELFF TGTGCCAGCAGCGCACGACTAGCGGGGGCCCCCGACACCGGGGAGCTGTTTTTT
TRBJ2-3 TRBD2 TRBV28 NA CASSRRTSYRVTDTQYF TGTGCCAGCAGTCGACGGACTAGCTATCGGGTCACAGATACGCAGTATTTT
TRBJ2-5 TRBD2 TRBV15 NA CATSRPKRELLETQYF TGTGCCACCAGCAGACCGAAGCGGGAGCTTCTGGAGACCCAGTACTTC
TRBJ1-1 NA TRBV5-8 NA CASSLYNTEAFF TGTGCCAGCAGCTTGTATAACACTGAAGCTTTCTTT
TRBJ2-2 NA TRBV6-1 NA CASSEARGDLGTGELFF TGTGCCAGCAGTGAAGCGAGGGGGGATCTGGGCACCGGGGAGCTGTTTTTT
TRBJ1-1 NA TRBV6-5 NA CASSSPGPVNTEAFF TGTGCCAGCAGTTCGCCGGGACCGGTGAACACTGAAGCTTTCTTT
TRBJ2-7 TRBD2 TRBV5-1 NA CASSEGTSGHYEQYF TGCGCCAGCAGCGAAGGGACTAGCGGACACTACGAGCAGTACTTC
TRBJ2-1 NA TRBV6-5 NA CASSYTLGGNEQFF TGTGCCAGCAGTTACACACTAGGGGGTAATGAGCAGTTCTTC
TRBJ1-3 NA TRBV11-2 NA CASSLIGGSSGNTIYF TGTGCCAGCAGCTTAATTGGGGGGAGCTCTGGAAACACCATATATTTT
TRBJ1-4 TRBD1 TRBV7-9 NA CASSSDRGASTNEKLFF TGTGCCAGCAGCTCGGACAGGGGGGCCTCAACTAATGAAAAACTGTTTTTT
TRBJ1-2 NA TRBV30 NA CACSDRSYGYTF TGTGCCTGTTCGGACAGATCTTATGGCTACACCTTC
TRBJ2-1 NA TRBV6-4 once CASHGGGRYNEQFF TGTGCCAGCCATGGGGGTGGCAGATACAATGAGCAGTTCTTC
TRBJ2-7 TRBD2 TRBV7-9 NA CASSPLGTSGGEQYF TGTGCCAGCAGCCCCCTGGGCACTAGCGGGGGCGAGCAGTACTTC
TRBJ2-1 TRBD2 TRBV7-9 NA CASSLKGGVYNEQFF TGTGCCAGCAGCTTAAAGGGAGGGGTGTACAATGAGCAGTTCTTC
TRBJ1-3 TRBD1 TRBV28 NA CASSFLATGGGNTIYF TGTGCCAGCAGTTTTTTGGCGACAGGGGGAGGAAACACCATATATTTT
TRBJ2-3 TRBD2 TRBV9 once CASSAGLAGPTDTQYF TGTGCCAGCAGCGCGGGACTAGCGGGCCCCACAGATACGCAGTATTTT
TRBJ2-2 TRBD2 TRBV29-1 few CSAPGLATGELFF TGCAGCGCGCCGGGACTAGCGACCGGGGAGCTGTTTTTT
TRBJ2-7 NA TRBV7-6 NA CASSPGHPYEQYF TGTGCCAGCAGCCCGGGACACCCCTACGAGCAGTACTTC
TRBJ2-2 NA TRBV5-4 NA CASSLDGAGELFF TGTGCCAGCAGCTTAGACGGGGCCGGGGAGCTGTTTTTT
TRBJ2-5 NA TRBV11-2 NA CASSLGTRRTVKETQYF TGTGCCAGCAGCTTAGGAACACGTAGGACAGTGAAAGAGACCCAGTACTTC
TRBJ2-3 NA TRBV21-1 NA CASSKGGTAPRATSTDTQYF TGTGCCAGCAGCAAAGGAGGGACAGCCCCCCGAGCGACTAGCACAGATACGCAGTATTTT